This T cell receptor (beta chain) was captured by sequencing in a study of molecular identifiers for immune sequencing clone quantification. Study outcomes and limitations: Clones above 20 RNA copies held over 97% of effector molecules, under 1% in naive cells.

The J segment lost 0 bases and the V segment lost 3 bases, leaving 7 bases of the junction unmatched. The CDR3 loop spans 17 amino acids. CDR1 MDHEN and CDR2 SYDVKM come from the germline V gene. This clonotype has ten or more counts. No antigen is known for it. When naive CD8 T cells were sorted, they were gated as CD8+CD4-CCR7+CD45RA+. Methods described previously, with TCR primers listed, were used for bulk TCR libraries. TCRdb recomputed calls from the PCR reads with MiXCR, one row per CDR3 protein. The table shows about 640,000 distinct CDR3 sequences, with about 20% occurring only once. This rearrangement joins TRBV28 to TRBJ2-2; 7 bases line up with TRBD2. Sequencing used naive CD8+ T cells from blood, with Jurkat cell RNA spiked in. Subset defined: FACS-sorted CD8+CD4-CCR7+CD45RA+ naive T cells. This sequence was found in a human donor in good health. Some libraries in this study had Jurkat cell RNA spiked in. CDR3 sequence reads: CASSLGGVFANTGELFF. In DNA, the CDR3 is TGTGCCAGCAGTTTGGGGGGGGTTTTCGCGAACACCGGGGAGCTGTTTTTT.